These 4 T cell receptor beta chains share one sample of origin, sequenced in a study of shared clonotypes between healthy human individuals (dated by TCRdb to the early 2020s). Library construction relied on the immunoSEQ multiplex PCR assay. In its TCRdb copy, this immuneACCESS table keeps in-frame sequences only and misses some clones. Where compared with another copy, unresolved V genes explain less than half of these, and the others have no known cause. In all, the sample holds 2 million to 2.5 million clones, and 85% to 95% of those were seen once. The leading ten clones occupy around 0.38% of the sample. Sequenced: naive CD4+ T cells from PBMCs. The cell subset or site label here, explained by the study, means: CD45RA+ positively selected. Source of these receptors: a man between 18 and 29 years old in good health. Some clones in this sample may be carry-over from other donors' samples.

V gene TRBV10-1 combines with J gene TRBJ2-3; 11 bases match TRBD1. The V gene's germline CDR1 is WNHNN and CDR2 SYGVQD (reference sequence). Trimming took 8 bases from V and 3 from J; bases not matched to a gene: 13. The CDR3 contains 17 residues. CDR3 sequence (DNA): TGCGCCAGCCCTAGCGCGCCACGGGACAGGGGGACAGATACGCAGTATTTT. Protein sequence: CASPSAPRDRGTDTQYF.

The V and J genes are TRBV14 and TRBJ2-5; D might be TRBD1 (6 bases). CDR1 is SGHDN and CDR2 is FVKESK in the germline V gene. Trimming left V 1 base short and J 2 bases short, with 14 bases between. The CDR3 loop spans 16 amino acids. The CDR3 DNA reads TGTGCCAGCAGCCAAGGTGCAGGGGCGATTCAAGAGACCCAGTACTTC. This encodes CASSQGAGAIQETQYF.

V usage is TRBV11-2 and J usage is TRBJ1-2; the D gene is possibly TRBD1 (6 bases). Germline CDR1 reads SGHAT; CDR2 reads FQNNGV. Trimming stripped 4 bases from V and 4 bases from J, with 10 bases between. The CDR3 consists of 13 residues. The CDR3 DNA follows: TGTGCCAGCAGCTCCACAGGGAGCTATGGCTACACCTTC. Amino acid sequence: CASSSTGSYGYTF.

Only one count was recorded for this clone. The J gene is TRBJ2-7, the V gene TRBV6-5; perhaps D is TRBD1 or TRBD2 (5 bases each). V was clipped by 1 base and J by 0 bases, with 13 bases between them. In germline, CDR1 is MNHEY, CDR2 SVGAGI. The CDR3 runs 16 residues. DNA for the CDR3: TGTGCCAGCAGTTACTTGTCGGGGACCTACTCCTACGAGCAGTACTTC. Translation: CASSYLSGTYSYEQYF.